This section outlines one T cell receptor beta chain sequence together with its context. Its target is not known. The CDR3 is 11 amino acids. Between the trimmed V and J ends, which lost 3 bases and 9 bases, there was a span of 8 bases. The data were obtained in a study of T cell responses to AZD1222 COVID-19 vaccine. Sequenced by immunoSEQ multiplex PCR; TCRdb stores in-frame clones only, minus some. The table records some 200,000 clones, roughly 94% of them present only once. The study's findings and limits: Spike as a whole was targeted by vaccine-associated CD4 TCRs, dominant at 160-218 and 743-854.

The chain links TRBV12-3 or TRBV12-4 to TRBJ1-1; D unresolved. The material sequenced was peripheral blood, taken 28 days after the second dose of the MenACWY control vaccine. The source of this sequence is an adult who received the MenACWY meningococcal vaccine as a control. This CDR3 is CASSLRGKAFF. DNA for the CDR3: TGTGCCAGCAGTTTGCGGGGTAAAGCTTTCTTT.